The T cell receptor (beta chain) described here comes from a study of cytomegalovirus exposure and HLA in healthy donors. Method: immunoSEQ multiplex PCR; TCRdb's copy keeps in-frame clones and lacks some. This sample has about 98,000 clones; roughly nine tenths occur once, and the top ten carry approximately 4%. Germline V gives CDR1 LGHNA, CDR2 YSLEER. V lost 1 base to trimming and J lost 7 bases; unmatched junction nucleotides: 10. CDR3 length: 17 amino acids. The receptor's source is a woman aged 30 to 39 in good health and CMV-seronegative. The chain employs TRBV4-3 and TRBJ2-1, with TRBD1 identical over 10 bases. Sequenced material: PBMCs. This CDR3 is CASSQGTGTGVRNEQFF. CDR3 DNA sequence: TGCGCCAGCAGCCAAGGAACCGGGACAGGGGTGAGGAATGAGCAGTTCTTC.